This TCR beta chain stems from a study of cytomegalovirus exposure and HLA in healthy donors. Study-wide findings and caveats: One variant, a missense change in DCLRE1C, was linked in a later analysis to TCR beta V- and J-gene trimming.

About this clone itself: Its antigen is currently unknown.

The CDR3 totals 15 residues. CDR1 and CDR2 from the germline V gene are SGDLS and YYNGEE. Trimming removed 0 bases at V and 0 bases at J, with 9 bases between. Researchers ran the PCR with 60 Vbeta and 13 Jbeta primers. TCRdb keeps only in-frame clones here, not all; method: immunoSEQ multiplex PCR. The repertoire has tens of thousands of clones, roughly two thirds of them found once; the top ten carry approximately 7%. The chain links TRBV9 to TRBJ1-1; a weak D match, TRBD1 (6 bases). This receptor was taken from a woman in her 50s in good health and CMV-seropositive. Material: PBMCs. CDR3: CASSVDGQLNTEAFF. The DNA for the CDR3 is TGTGCCAGCAGCGTAGATGGACAGCTGAACACTGAAGCTTTCTTT.